These 22 T cell receptor beta chains were sequenced from one sample in a study of Graves' ophthalmopathy and Graves' hyperthyroidism. Amplifying from RNA transcripts, the study obtained TCR beta CDR3 regions. After a first-round RT-PCR with HTBI primers, a second-round multiplex PCR was run. TCRdb passed the multiplex PCR reads through MiXCR, listing each CDR3 protein once. The sample includes roughly 1.1 million distinct CDR3 sequences, about 40% of them seen just once. The sample taken for sequencing was peripheral blood or thyroid tissue (not recorded which). All receptors derive from an adult man with Graves' hyperthyroidism.

On this clonotype itself: The conserved phenylalanine or tryptophan is not found at the CDR3 terminus, so this likely reflects a read error. It is unclear where the CDR3 begins or ends on the DNA, so no DNA is shown, and the CDR3 is as TCRdb lists it. J is TRBJ2-5 and V is TRBV29-1; the table's D call TRBD1 went unverified against the DNA. Termini included, the CDR3 measures 12 amino acids. Germline loops: CDR1 SQVTM, CDR2 ANQGSEA. The CDR3 spells CSVTGTGGALSL.

This clonotype was seen ten or more times. The gene calls are TRBV5-1 and TRBJ1-4; D not certain. Germline V lookup: CDR1 SGHRS, CDR2 YFSETQ. The CDR3 runs 14 residues. Trimming took 4 bases from V and 1 from J, leaving 8 bases between them. The CDR3 region is CASSRTGTNEKLFF. CDR3 DNA: TGCGCCAGCAGCCGCACGGGAACTAATGAAAAACTGTTTTTT.

This clonotype showed up many times. The chain is built from TRBV29-1 and TRBJ1-2, with D perhaps TRBD1 (5 bases). Trimming removed 1 base at V and 5 bases at J, with 20 bases between. The CDR3 runs to 16 residues. Germline CDR1 reads SQVTM; CDR2 reads ANQGSEA. The CDR3 DNA reads TGCAGCGTTGAAGGGATGGTAGGGGTAATTGGTTATGGCTACACCTTC. The encoded protein is CSVEGMVGVIGYGYTF.

This clonotype showed up many times. This chain joins TRBV14 and TRBJ1-2; D is ambiguous. The V and J ends lost 1 base and 2 bases respectively, with 5 bases between them. Germline CDR1 is SGHDN and CDR2 is FVKESK. The CDR3 runs 13 residues. The CDR3: CASSQVENYGYTF. CDR3 DNA sequence: TGTGCCAGCAGCCAAGTCGAGAACTATGGCTACACCTTC.

This clonotype occurred many times. V usage is TRBV7-9 and J usage is TRBJ1-2; a weak D match, TRBD1 (5 bases). Deletions cut 0 bases from V and 8 bases from J, with 13 bases between. CDR3 length: 14 residues. Germline-derived CDR1 and CDR2 are SEHNR and FQNEAQ (reference sequence). As DNA, the CDR3 is TGTGCCAGCAGCTTAGCAGGAGGGGACGGAGGCTACACCTTC. This encodes CASSLAGGDGGYTF.

At least ten counts were recorded for this clonotype. The chain joins TRBV29-1 to TRBJ2-7; D may be TRBD1 or TRBD2 (5 bases each). This CDR3 comprises 13 residues. Germline CDR1 is SQVTM and CDR2 is ANQGSEA. V was shortened by 5 bases and J by 4 bases, with 15 bases between the two germline ends. In DNA form, the CDR3 reads TGCAGCGTTCAAACCCAGGGACGTTACGAGCAGTACTTC. It specifies CSVQTQGRYEQYF.

This clonotype was detected many times. The chain uses TRBV7-6 and TRBJ2-5; TRBD1 matches 9 bases. With 2 bases clipped from V and 6 bases from J, the junction kept 7 bases outside the gene matches. This CDR3 contains 15 residues. Germline CDR1 reads SGHVS; CDR2 reads FNYEAQ. The CDR3 spells CASSLYRGREKTQYF. The CDR3 DNA is TGTGCCAGCAGCTTATACAGGGGGCGCGAAAAGACCCAGTACTTC. Complete variable domain (other parts from reference TRBV7-6 and TRBJ2-5): GAGVSQSPRYKVTKRGQDVALRCDPISGHVSLYWYRQALGQGPEFLTYFNYEAQQDKSGLPNDRFSAERPEGSISTLTIQRTEQRDSAMYRCASSLYRGREKTQYFGPGTRLLVL.

Comments on this clonotype: At one boundary the junction diverges from the germline segment, which might be a read error. The chain carries TRBV10-3 and TRBJ1-1; D possibly corresponds to TRBD1 (5 bases). In germline, CDR1 is ENHRY, CDR2 SYGVKD. CDR3 length: 15 residues. The CDR3 sequence: CASSDDSWENTEAFF. DNA for the CDR3: TGTGCCAGCAGTGACGACAGTTGGGAGAACACTGAAGCTTTCTTT.

There are many counts of this clonotype. This chain uses TRBV15 with TRBJ1-4; maybe TRBD1 (5 bases). V was cut by 2 bases and J by 7 bases, with 11 bases left in between. CDR1 is LNHNV, CDR2 YYDKDF, per germline (reference sequence). The CDR3 has 14 residues. The CDR3 region has the DNA TGTGCCACCAGCAGAAGGCAGGGACGTGAAAAACTGTTTTTT. This codes for CATSRRQGREKLFF.

This chain uses TRBV19 with TRBJ1-5; a weak D match, TRBD1 (5 bases). V shed 7 bases and J shed 6 bases, with 13 bases lying between them. CDR3 length: 13 residues. Germline CDR1 and CDR2: LNHDA and SQIVND (reference sequence). The CDR3 spells CASKSGDLQPQHF. As DNA, the CDR3 is TGTGCCAGTAAGTCGGGGGACCTTCAGCCCCAGCATTTT.

This rearrangement joins TRBV7-2 to TRBJ1-2; D is uncertain. V shed 5 bases and J shed 4 bases, with 8 bases lying between them. The germline V gene has CDR1 SGHTA and CDR2 FQGNSA. This CDR3 spans 12 amino acids. The CDR3 sequence is CASSAPIYGYTF. The DNA of the CDR3 is TGTGCCAGCAGCGCACCGATCTATGGCTACACCTTC.

The CDR3 nucleotides read TGTGCCAGCAGCCAAACAAATATTCCTGGCTACACCTTC. Its translation: CASSQTNIPGYTF. The chain is built from TRBV5-6 and TRBJ1-2; D unresolved. CDR1 SGHDT and CDR2 YYEEEE come from the germline V gene. The CDR3 runs 13 residues. V gave up 4 bases and J gave up 7 bases, with 14 bases separating them.

The chain's CDR3 is CRVDRGYEQYF. In DNA form, the CDR3 reads TGCAGAGTGGACAGGGGCTACGAGCAGTACTTC. The chain employs TRBV29-1 and TRBJ2-7; 9 bases are a match to TRBD1. The CDR3 extends over 11 amino acids. CDR1 SQVTM and CDR2 ANQGSEA come from the germline V gene.

This chain uses TRBV15 with TRBJ2-7; TRBD1 is a possible D gene (5 bases). CDR3 size: 14 residues. Trimming stripped 1 base from V and 2 bases from J, with 9 bases between. Germline loops: CDR1 LNHNV, CDR2 YYDKDF (reference sequence). The CDR3 reads CATSRGEDTYEQYF. In DNA form, the CDR3 reads TGTGCCACCAGCAGAGGAGAGGACACCTACGAGCAGTACTTC.

This clonotype showed up just a few times. The gene calls are TRBV20-1 and TRBJ1-5; D gene uncertain. Trimming left V 6 bases short and J 1 base short, with 7 bases between. The CDR3 totals 12 residues. In germline, CDR1 is DFQATT, CDR2 SNEGSKA (reference sequence). The DNA for the CDR3 is TGCAGTGCCGTAATAAGCAATCAGCCCCAGCATTTT. Protein: CSAVISNQPQHF.

About this clonotype: This may come from a read error, since a much larger clone is one base off. The chain joins TRBV7-4 to TRBJ2-5, with D tentatively TRBD1 (5 bases). Germline lookup yields CDR1 SGHVT and CDR2 SQSDAQ. This CDR3 is 15 amino acids long. The CDR3 loop is CVSSLGVGSPETQYF. CDR3 DNA sequence: TGTGTCAGCAGCTTAGGGGTAGGGTCCCCCGAGACCCAGTACTTC.

The chain couples TRBV29-1 to TRBJ2-7, with TRBD2 matching over 14 bases. Germline V gives CDR1 SQVTM, CDR2 ANQGSEA. This CDR3 is built from 13 residues. V shed 8 bases, J shed 3 bases, and the junction held 3 bases outside the gene matches. This CDR3 reads CSIGTSGGYEQYF. CDR3 in DNA: TGCAGCATCGGGACTAGCGGGGGCTACGAGCAGTACTTC.

There are a few counts of this clonotype. Mismatch with germline at one junction end may stem from a read error. This chain links TRBV19 with TRBJ1-2, with D hard to call. This CDR3 comprises 16 residues. Per the germline V gene, CDR1 is LNHDA and CDR2 is SQIVND (reference sequence). Here the CDR3 DNA reads TGTGCCGGTAGTACACAATGGCGAGTAGCTAACTATGGCTACACCTTC. Translating it yields CAGSTQWRVANYGYTF.

With respect to this clonotype: A read error may produce the germline difference seen at one junction end. V and J are TRBV7-8 and TRBJ2-2; TRBD2 aligns across 9 bases. The CDR3 length is 17 residues. CDR1 is SGHVS and CDR2 is FQNEAQ in the germline V gene. The CDR3 nucleotides are TGTACCAGCAGCTTTCGACTAGCGGTATTGGACACCGGGGAGCTGTTTTTT. This sequence encodes CTSSFRLAVLDTGELFF.

This clonotype occurred many times. V is TRBV7-2 and J is TRBJ1-5; D is perhaps TRBD1 (6 bases). The CDR3 consists of 15 residues. The germline V gene encodes CDR1 SGHTA and CDR2 FQGNSA. V dropped 5 bases and J dropped 1 base, with 12 bases sitting between them. CDR3 loop: CASSRQETSNQPQHF. DNA of the CDR3: TGTGCCAGCAGCCGACAGGAAACGAGCAATCAGCCCCAGCATTTT.

The V and J genes are TRBV25-1 and TRBJ1-1; a possible D gene is TRBD1 (6 bases). V was trimmed by 8 bases and J by 0 bases, leaving 25 bases between them. The CDR3 has 18 amino acids. Germline V lookup: CDR1 MGHDK, CDR2 SYGVNS. The CDR3 bases are TGTGCCAGCCGGAGGAGGGGGGTTAGCGCAGCAATGAACACTGAAGCTTTCTTT. Its protein product is CASRRRGVSAAMNTEAFF.

For this clonotype: Just one base apart from a much larger clone, this may be a read error. J is TRBJ2-7 and V is TRBV5-1; D uncertain. CDR1 and CDR2 from the germline V gene are SGHRS and YFSETQ. The CDR3 runs 14 residues. Trimming removed 3 bases from V and 0 bases from J, with 10 bases in between. The CDR3 reads CASSSHTLSYEQYF. CDR3 nucleotide sequence: TGCGCCAGCAGCTCGCACACCCTCTCCTACGAGCAGTACTTC.